This TCR beta chain was recorded in a study of blood T cell repertoires in COVID-19. Germline-derived CDR1 and CDR2 are SGHTA and FQGTGA. The CDR3 consists of 15 residues. V was cut by 5 bases and J by 0 bases, with 11 bases left in between. In the study's own analysis: Estimates of nucleated cell counts were drawn from the amplification of reference gene primers. TCRdb's table, derived via immunoSEQ multiplex PCR, lists solely in-frame clones and lacks some. V, J and clone size derive from that table, while D and trimming were established from the DNA sequence. Of around 340,000 clones in the sample, 85% to 90% were seen once.

The rearrangement uses TRBV7-3 and TRBJ2-1; D uncertain. The TCR originated in a woman between 25 and 40 years old who had been exposed to COVID-19. The sample taken for sequencing was PBMCs or T cells enriched from blood (not recorded which). The CDR3 DNA follows: TGTGCCAGCAGCCCGACTTCGAGCTCCTACAATGAGCAGTTCTTC. Its translation is CASSPTSSSYNEQFF.